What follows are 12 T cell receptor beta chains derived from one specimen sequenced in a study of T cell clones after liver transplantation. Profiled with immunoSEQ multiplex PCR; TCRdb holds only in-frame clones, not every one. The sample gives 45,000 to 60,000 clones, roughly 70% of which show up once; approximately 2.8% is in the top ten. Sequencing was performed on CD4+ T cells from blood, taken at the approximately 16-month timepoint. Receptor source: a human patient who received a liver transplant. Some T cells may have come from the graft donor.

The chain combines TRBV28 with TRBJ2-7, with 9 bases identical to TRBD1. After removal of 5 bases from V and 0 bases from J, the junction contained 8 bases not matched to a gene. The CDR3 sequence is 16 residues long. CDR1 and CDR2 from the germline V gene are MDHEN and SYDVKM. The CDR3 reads CASSPPGQGPSYEQYF. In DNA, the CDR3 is TGTGCCAGCAGTCCACCGGGACAGGGCCCCTCCTACGAGCAGTACTTC. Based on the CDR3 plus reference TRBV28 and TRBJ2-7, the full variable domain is DVKVTQSSRYLVKRTGEKVFLECVQDMDHENMFWYRQDPGLGLRLIYFSYDVKMKEKGDIPEGYSVSREKKERFSLILESASTNQTSMYLCASSPPGQGPSYEQYFGPGTRLTVT.

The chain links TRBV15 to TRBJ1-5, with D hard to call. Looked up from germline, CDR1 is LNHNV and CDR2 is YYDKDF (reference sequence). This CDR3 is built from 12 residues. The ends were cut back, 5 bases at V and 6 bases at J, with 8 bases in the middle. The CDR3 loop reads CATSPPTQPQHF. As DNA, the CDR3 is TGTGCCACCAGCCCCCCCACTCAGCCCCAGCATTTT.

The CDR3 DNA reads as TGTGCCAGCAGTGTGTGGCGGTCTAGGGACTATGGCTACACCTTC. This translates into CASSVWRSRDYGYTF. The chain links TRBV2 to TRBJ1-2; D not resolved. CDR3 length: 15 amino acids. CDR1 is SNHLY and CDR2 is FYNNEI in the germline V gene. Deletions cut 4 bases from V and 3 bases from J, with 15 bases between.

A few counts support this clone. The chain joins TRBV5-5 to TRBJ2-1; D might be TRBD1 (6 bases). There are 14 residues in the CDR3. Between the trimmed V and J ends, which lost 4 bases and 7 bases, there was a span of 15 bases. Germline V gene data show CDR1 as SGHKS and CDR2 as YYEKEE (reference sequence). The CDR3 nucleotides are TGTGCCAGCAGCCCCTGGACAGCGGCGAATGAGCAGTTCTTC. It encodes CASSPWTAANEQFF.

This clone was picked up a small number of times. The CDR3: CASSLAYGDRVNQPQHF. CDR3 nucleotide sequence: TGTGCCAGCAGCTTAGCTTACGGGGACAGGGTCAATCAGCCCCAGCATTTT. V and J are TRBV7-9 and TRBJ1-5, with 9 bases aligning to TRBD1. CDR3 length equals 17 residues. V lost 0 bases to trimming and J lost 3 bases; unmatched junction nucleotides: 6. The germline V gene has CDR1 SEHNR and CDR2 FQNEAQ (reference sequence).

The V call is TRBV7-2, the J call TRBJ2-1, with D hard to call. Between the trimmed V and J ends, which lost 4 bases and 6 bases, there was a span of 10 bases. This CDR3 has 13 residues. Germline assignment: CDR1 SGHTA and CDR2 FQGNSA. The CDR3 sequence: CASSSYISNEQFF. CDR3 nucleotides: TGTGCCAGCAGCTCCTATATTTCCAATGAGCAGTTCTTC.

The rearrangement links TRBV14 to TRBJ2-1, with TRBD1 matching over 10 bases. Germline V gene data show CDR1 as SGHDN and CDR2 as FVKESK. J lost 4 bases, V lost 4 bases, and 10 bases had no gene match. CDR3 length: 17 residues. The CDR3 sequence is CASSRLLGQGSYNEQFF. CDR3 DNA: TGTGCCAGCAGCCGCCTTTTGGGACAGGGGTCATACAATGAGCAGTTCTTC.

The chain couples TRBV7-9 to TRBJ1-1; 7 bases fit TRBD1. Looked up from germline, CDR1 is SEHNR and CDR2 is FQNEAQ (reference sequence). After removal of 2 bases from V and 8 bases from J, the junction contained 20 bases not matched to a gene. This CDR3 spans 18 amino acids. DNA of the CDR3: TGTGCCAGCAGCTTAAGGTCCCCTACAGGGGTCGTTTCGCAAGAAGCTTTCTTT. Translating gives CASSLRSPTGVVSQEAFF.

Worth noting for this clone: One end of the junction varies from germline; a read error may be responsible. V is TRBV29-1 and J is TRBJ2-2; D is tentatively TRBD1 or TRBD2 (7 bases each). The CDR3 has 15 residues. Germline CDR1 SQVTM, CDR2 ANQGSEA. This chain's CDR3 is CSVAGGRGGTGEPFF. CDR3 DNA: TGCAGCGTTGCCGGCGGGAGAGGGGGCACCGGGGAGCCGTTTTTT.

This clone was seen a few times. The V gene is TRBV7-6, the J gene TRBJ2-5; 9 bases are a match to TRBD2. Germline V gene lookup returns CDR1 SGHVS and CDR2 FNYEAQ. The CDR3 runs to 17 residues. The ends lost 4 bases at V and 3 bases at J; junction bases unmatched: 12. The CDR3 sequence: CASSSPEWGGREETQYF. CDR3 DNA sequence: TGTGCCAGCAGCTCCCCTGAATGGGGCGGGAGGGAAGAGACCCAGTACTTC.

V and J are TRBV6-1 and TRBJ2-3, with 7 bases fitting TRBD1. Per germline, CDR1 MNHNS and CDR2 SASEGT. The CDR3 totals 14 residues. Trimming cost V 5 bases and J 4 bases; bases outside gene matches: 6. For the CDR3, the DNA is TGTGCCAGCAGTACAAGGGGGCTCGCAGATACGCAGTATTTT. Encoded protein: CASSTRGLADTQYF.

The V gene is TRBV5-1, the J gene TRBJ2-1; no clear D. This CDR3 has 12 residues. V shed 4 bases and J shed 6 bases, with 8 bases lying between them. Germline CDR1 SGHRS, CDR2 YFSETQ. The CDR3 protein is CASSKTPNEQFF. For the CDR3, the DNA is TGCGCCAGCAGCAAGACACCCAATGAGCAGTTCTTC.